The 27 T cell receptor beta chains given below trace back to one sample, sequenced in a study of naive and memory T cell subsets. Blood and skin TCR RNA was reverse transcribed with alpha and beta constant primers. Each CDR3 protein gets one entry after TCRdb re-called the 5' RACE reads with MiXCR. The sample contains 20,000 to 25,000 distinct CDR3 sequences, over 3.5% of which appear only once. Whole-blood samples were approximately 2.6 ml of peripheral blood from healthy adult volunteers. All receptors come from a male donor in good health.

This clonotype occurred many times. J is TRBJ2-3 and V is TRBV7-2; D is uncertain. The germline V gene has CDR1 SGHTA and CDR2 FQGNSA. Deletions cut 5 bases from V and 2 bases from J, with 11 bases between. The CDR3 runs to 14 residues. Here the CDR3 reads CASSRDRATDTQYF. In nucleotides, the CDR3 is TGTGCCAGCAGCCGAGACCGGGCCACAGATACGCAGTATTTT.

This clonotype was detected many times. The CDR3 DNA is TGTGCCAGCAGCCAAGCTGCGGGACTAGCGCAATATGAGCAGTTCTTC. It yields the protein CASSQAAGLAQYEQFF. The chain couples TRBV14 to TRBJ2-1; 10 positions agree with TRBD2. In germline, CDR1 is SGHDN, CDR2 FVKESK. This CDR3 has 16 amino acids. With 1 base clipped from V and 8 bases from J, the junction kept 8 bases outside the gene matches.

This clonotype was seen repeatedly, ten times or more. CDR3: CSGGHSEAFF. CDR3 nucleotide sequence: TGCAGCGGCGGACACTCTGAAGCTTTCTTT. This sequence joins TRBV29-1 and TRBJ1-1, with TRBD1 as a possible D gene (5 bases). This CDR3 has 10 residues. Trimming pared 7 bases from V and 6 bases from J, leaving 9 bases between. CDR1 is SQVTM and CDR2 is ANQGSEA in the germline V gene.

This clonotype was picked up many times. The gene calls are TRBV20-1 and TRBJ2-1; 9 bases agree with TRBD2. The germline V gene has CDR1 DFQATT and CDR2 SNEGSKA (reference sequence). This CDR3 is built from 16 residues. Trimming removed 3 bases from V and 5 bases from J; junction bases left unmatched: 11. The CDR3 region has the DNA TGCAGTGCTAGTCACGCTAGGGGACTAGCTAACAATGAGCAGTTCTTC. It translates to CSASHARGLANNEQFF.

This clonotype was seen many times. The chain combines TRBV6-5 with TRBJ2-5; 9 positions match TRBD2. This CDR3 is built from 14 residues. J gave up 4 bases and V 6 bases, and 6 bases lay outside the gene matches. Germline V gene data show CDR1 as MNHEY and CDR2 as SVGAGI. CDR3 DNA sequence: TGTGCCAGCAGCCGGAGCGGGGGGAGAGAGACCCAGTACTTC. Its protein product is CASSRSGGRETQYF.

At least ten counts were recorded for this clonotype. The chain combines TRBV29-1 with TRBJ2-5, with D possibly being TRBD2 (7 bases). The CDR3 runs 14 residues. V was shortened by 0 bases and J by 7 bases, with 15 bases between the two germline ends. Germline V lookup: CDR1 SQVTM, CDR2 ANQGSEA. CDR3 sequence (DNA): TGCAGCGTTGAAGAGCGGGGGCGGAATCCGACCCAGTACTTC. Its translation: CSVEERGRNPTQYF.

This clonotype was counted many times. The chain is built from TRBV12-3 or TRBV12-4 and TRBJ2-2, with D hard to call. Trimming left V 1 base short and J 1 base short, with 4 bases between. The CDR3 is 14 residues long. In DNA, the CDR3 is TGTGCCAGCAGTTTAGTGGGGAACACCGGGGAGCTGTTTTTT. Translating it yields CASSLVGNTGELFF.

By share of the sample, this clonotype is medium-sized. The chain has TRBV10-3 and TRBJ1-5; D remains unclear. V was clipped by 7 bases and J by 0 bases, with 10 bases between them. The length of the CDR3 is 14 residues. The germline CDR1 and CDR2 sequences are ENHRY and SYGVKD. The CDR3 reads CAIKHSDSNQPQHF. CDR3 coding DNA: TGTGCCATCAAACACAGCGATAGCAATCAGCCCCAGCATTTT.

This clonotype was detected ten times or more. The J gene is TRBJ2-5, the V gene TRBV29-1; D call uncertain. Trimming removed 1 base at V and 3 bases at J, with 21 bases between. The germline V gene has CDR1 SQVTM and CDR2 ANQGSEA. The CDR3 contains 17 residues. In DNA, the CDR3 is TGCAGCGTTGAAGGGGAAGGGCTCCTCTTGGTTGAAGAGACCCAGTACTTC. Its translation is CSVEGEGLLLVEETQYF.

This clonotype was seen many times. The V gene is TRBV20-1, the J gene TRBJ2-3; TRBD2 aligns across 11 bases. Germline lookup yields CDR1 DFQATT and CDR2 SNEGSKA (reference sequence). This CDR3 has 15 residues. V was pared by 5 bases and J by 2 bases, with 6 bases of the junction left unmatched. CDR3: CSASGTSGLTDTQYF. In DNA form, the CDR3 reads TGCAGTGCTTCCGGGACTAGCGGCCTCACAGATACGCAGTATTTT.

This clonotype was observed at least ten times. This chain uses TRBV6-2 or TRBV6-3 with TRBJ2-7; D unresolved. Looked up from germline, CDR1 is MNHEY and CDR2 is SVGEGT. The CDR3 runs 12 residues. Trimming stripped 5 bases from V and 4 bases from J, with 9 bases between. In DNA form, the CDR3 reads TGTGCCAGCAGTAACCAAGGTTACGAGCAGTACTTC. It yields the protein CASSNQGYEQYF.

In its sample, this clonotype was seen many times. V and J are TRBV6-1 and TRBJ1-1; no clear D gene. Germline assignment: CDR1 MNHNS and CDR2 SASEGT. The CDR3 is made up of 14 amino acids. V was pared by 2 bases and J by 1 base, with 8 bases between. This CDR3 reads CASSEINRNTEAFF. CDR3 DNA sequence: TGTGCCAGCAGTGAAATTAACAGGAACACTGAAGCTTTCTTT.

This clonotype was seen repeatedly, ten times or more. V usage is TRBV12-3 or TRBV12-4 and J usage is TRBJ2-1; D gene ambiguous. Trimming shortened V by 5 bases and J by 7 bases, and 9 bases separated the two germline ends. CDR3 length: 12 residues. This chain's CDR3 is CASSPRWNEQFF. The CDR3 DNA reads as TGTGCCAGCAGTCCTCGCTGGAATGAGCAGTTCTTC.

This clonotype showed up many times. The chain joins TRBV7-3 to TRBJ2-3; D is undetermined. CDR1 and CDR2 from the germline V gene are SGHTA and FQGTGA. V lost 2 bases and J lost 2, with 5 bases in between. The CDR3 length is 13 residues. This chain's CDR3 is CASSLQSTDTQYF. CDR3 nucleotides: TGTGCCAGCAGCTTACAATCCACAGATACGCAGTATTTT.

At least ten counts were recorded for this clonotype. The chain employs TRBV10-1 and TRBJ2-2; TRBD1 matches 8 bases. The CDR3 totals 14 residues. V was pared by 5 bases and J by 6 bases, with 5 bases of the junction left unmatched. Germline V gene data show CDR1 as WNHNN and CDR2 as SYGVQD (reference sequence). The chain's CDR3 is CASSRQGIAGELFF. The CDR3 DNA reads TGCGCCAGCAGTAGACAGGGGATTGCCGGGGAGCTGTTTTTT.

Ten or more counts support this clonotype. This chain uses TRBV20-1 with TRBJ2-1, with a possible D match to TRBD1 (5 bases). This CDR3 region has 15 residues. Between the trimmed V and J ends, which lost 0 bases and 5 bases, there was a span of 14 bases. CDR1 is DFQATT, CDR2 SNEGSKA, per germline (reference sequence). The CDR3 nucleotides read TGCAGTGCTAGAGATGGCAGGGTAGGGGACAATGAGCAGTTCTTC. As protein: CSARDGRVGDNEQFF.

In this sample, this clonotype turned up many times. The rearrangement links TRBV6-4 to TRBJ2-7, with 12 positions matching TRBD2. J lost 4 bases, V lost 3 bases, and 1 base had no gene match. The germline gives CDR1 MRHNA, CDR2 SNTAGT. The CDR3 contains 14 residues. CDR3 sequence (DNA): TGTGCCAGCAGTGAGACTAGCGGGAGTTACGAGCAGTACTTC. It translates to CASSETSGSYEQYF.

There are many counts of this clonotype. The chain links TRBV19 to TRBJ1-3, with 7 bases fitting TRBD1. The CDR3 covers 15 residues. The J segment lost 4 bases and the V segment lost 4 bases, leaving 7 bases of the junction unmatched. Germline CDR1 reads LNHDA; CDR2 reads SQIVND (reference sequence). CDR3 in DNA: TGTGCCAGTAGTACTGGACAGGTACAAGGAAACACCATATATTTT. Translated: CASSTGQVQGNTIYF.

This clonotype has at least ten counts. This chain uses TRBV5-1 with TRBJ1-2, with D tentatively TRBD1 (6 bases). The CDR3 is 12 residues long. Trimming removed 0 bases from V and 7 bases from J, with 7 bases in between. CDR1 and CDR2 (germline): SGHRS, YFSETQ. The CDR3 coding sequence is TGCGCCAGCAGCTTGGAGGGGGGTGGCTACACCTTC. Amino acid sequence: CASSLEGGGYTF. Using reference TRBV5-1 and TRBJ1-2 for the parts outside the CDR3, the full variable domain is KAGVTQTPRYLIKTRGQQVTLSCSPISGHRSVSWYQQTPGQGLQFLFEYFSETQRNKGNFPGRFSGRQFSNSRSEMNVSTLELGDSALYLCASSLEGGGYTFGSGTRLTVV.

This clonotype was found many times. The chain employs TRBV7-2 and TRBJ2-7; no definite D call. Trimming shortened V by 1 base and J by 6 bases, and 16 bases separated the two germline ends. CDR3 length equals 15 residues. Germline V lookup: CDR1 SGHTA, CDR2 FQGNSA. This chain's CDR3 is CASSLDYAKTSEQYF. CDR3 nucleotides: TGTGCCAGCAGCTTAGACTACGCCAAAACCTCCGAGCAGTACTTC.

This clonotype was seen many times. The V and J genes are TRBV29-1 and TRBJ1-1; unclear D gene. The germline CDR1 and CDR2 sequences are SQVTM and ANQGSEA. The CDR3 covers 11 residues. V was pared by 6 bases and J by 6 bases, with 11 bases between. The CDR3: CSVVRHPEAFF. CDR3 DNA sequence: TGCAGCGTCGTCAGACATCCTGAAGCTTTCTTT. The full variable domain, rest sourced from reference TRBV29-1 and TRBJ1-1, is SAVISQKPSRDICQRGTSLTIQCQVDSQVTMMFWYRQQPGQSLTLIATANQGSEATYESGFVIDKFPISRPNLTFSTLTVSNMSPEDSSIYLCSVVRHPEAFFGQGTRLTVV.

This clonotype was observed many times. The chain links TRBV12-3 or TRBV12-4 to TRBJ2-3; the D is unclear. V was trimmed by 6 bases and J by 6 bases, leaving 13 bases between them. The CDR3 covers 13 residues. The CDR3 nucleotides are TGTGCCAGCAGAGGACGACCTTTGGATACGCAGTATTTT. The encoded protein is CASRGRPLDTQYF.

This clonotype was found many times. V usage is TRBV10-3 and J usage is TRBJ2-7; D remains unclear. Germline V gives CDR1 ENHRY, CDR2 SYGVKD. Trimming stripped 4 bases from V and 2 bases from J, with 9 bases between. The CDR3 length is 13 residues. As DNA, the CDR3 is TGTGCCATCAGTGGAGGCCAACCCTACGAGCAGTACTTC. Amino acids: CAISGGQPYEQYF.

This clonotype was observed at least ten times. The chain is built from TRBV6-6 and TRBJ2-1; 8 nucleotides line up with TRBD2. Trimming cost V 5 bases and J 5 bases; bases outside gene matches: 8. The CDR3 is made up of 15 amino acids. Looked up from germline, CDR1 is MNHNY and CDR2 is SVGAGI (reference sequence). In DNA form, the CDR3 reads TGTGCCAGCAGTCCGGGACTAGTCACGAACAATGAGCAGTTCTTC. It is translated as CASSPGLVTNNEQFF.

This clonotype was counted many times. V and J are TRBV27 and TRBJ2-3; 7 bases fit TRBD2. Germline trimming cut 8 bases from V and 3 bases from J; bases unmatched to any gene: 2. In germline, CDR1 is MNHEY, CDR2 SMNVEV (reference sequence). CDR3 size: 12 residues. CDR3 DNA sequence: TGTGCCAGCCTCGGGAGGACAGATACGCAGTATTTT. The encoded protein is CASLGRTDTQYF.

At least ten counts were recorded for this clonotype. The rearrangement uses TRBV2 and TRBJ1-1; possibly TRBD1 for D (6 bases). This CDR3 is 16 amino acids long. Trimming cost V 4 bases and J 1 base, with 16 bases left between them. Germline assignment: CDR1 SNHLY and CDR2 FYNNEI. The CDR3 coding sequence is TGTGCCAGCAGTGCGGCCCTAGGGGGAGCGAACACTGAAGCTTTCTTT. It is translated as CASSAALGGANTEAFF.

Many counts were recorded for this clonotype. The CDR3 reads CASSIEAGGPYEQYF. The CDR3 DNA reads TGTGCCAGTAGTATAGAAGCGGGAGGACCCTACGAGCAGTACTTC. The genes are TRBV19 and TRBJ2-7, with TRBD2 matching over 9 bases. CDR1 and CDR2 from the germline V gene are LNHDA and SQIVND (reference sequence). The CDR3 covers 15 residues. J was trimmed by 2 bases and V by 0 bases; bases with no gene match: 2.